Listed below are T cell receptor beta chains from one sample, sequenced in a study of cytomegalovirus exposure and HLA in healthy donors. TCRdb's table, derived via immunoSEQ multiplex PCR, lists solely in-frame clones and lacks some. The top ten clones hold about 2.3% of a sample with roughly 55,000 clones, about four fifths of them seen once. Material: PBMCs. The receptors stem from a boy aged 10-17 years in good health and CMV-seropositive. Both conserved end residues are part of each CDR3. D genes are given only for firm matches. Rows may omit the clone size; those that give it use once, few, many or a size class.

V gene: TRBV7-6; D gene: -; clone size: -; J gene: TRBJ1-1; CDR3 length: 14; CDR3 DNA: TGTGCCAGCAGCTCATACACCGGGAGCCCTGAAGCTTTCTTT; CDR3 protein: CASSSYTGSPEAFF
V gene: TRBV7-9; D gene: -; clone size: -; J gene: TRBJ1-2; CDR3 length: 15; CDR3 DNA: TGTGCCAGCAGCTCAAGGGGCCGTCCGGGCTATGGCTACACCTTC; CDR3 protein: CASSSRGRPGYGYTF
V gene: TRBV4-2; D gene: -; clone size: -; J gene: TRBJ1-2; CDR3 length: 16; CDR3 DNA: TGTGCCAGCAGCGACCCTCAGGCAGGGGCTCGCAATGGCTACACCTTC; CDR3 protein: CASSDPQAGARNGYTF
V gene: TRBV29-1; D gene: -; clone size: -; J gene: TRBJ2-2; CDR3 length: 13; CDR3 DNA: TGCAGCGCTGGGGCAGGGAACACCGGGGAGCTGTTTTTT; CDR3 protein: CSAGAGNTGELFF
V gene: TRBV11-3; D gene: TRBD1; clone size: -; J gene: TRBJ2-7; CDR3 length: 15; CDR3 DNA: TGTGCCAGCAGGGTCTGGGGACAGGGGTGGTACGAGCAGTACTTC; CDR3 protein: CASRVWGQGWYEQYF
V gene: TRBV4-1; D gene: -; clone size: once; J gene: TRBJ1-1; CDR3 length: 12; CDR3 DNA: TGCGCCAGCAGCCATGGCAGAGGGAGCGCTTTCTTT; CDR3 protein: CASSHGRGSAFF
V gene: TRBV7-9; D gene: -; clone size: once; J gene: TRBJ1-2; CDR3 length: 16; CDR3 DNA: TGTGCCAGCAGCTTAGCCCGGATGTACGACCGGAGTGGCTACACCTTC; CDR3 protein: CASSLARMYDRSGYTF
V gene: TRBV6-1; D gene: TRBD1; clone size: -; J gene: TRBJ2-7; CDR3 length: 14; CDR3 DNA: TGTGCCAGCAGTGAGCAGACAGGGGGCGGCGAGCAGTACTTC; CDR3 protein: CASSEQTGGGEQYF
V gene: TRBV7-6; D gene: -; clone size: -; J gene: TRBJ2-1; CDR3 length: 15; CDR3 DNA: TGTGCCAGCACCACCGAGGATTGGCCCTACAATGAGCAGTTCTTC; CDR3 protein: CASTTEDWPYNEQFF
V gene: TRBV29-1; D gene: TRBD1; clone size: -; J gene: TRBJ1-2; CDR3 length: 14; CDR3 DNA: TGCAGCGCCCTAAAGGGACAGGGGGTCTATGGCTACACCTTC; CDR3 protein: CSALKGQGVYGYTF
V gene: TRBV18; D gene: TRBD1; clone size: few; J gene: TRBJ1-1; CDR3 length: 12; CDR3 DNA: TGTGCCAGCTCACCACAGGGGGCGGAAGCTTTCTTT; CDR3 protein: CASSPQGAEAFF
V gene: TRBV9; D gene: -; clone size: -; J gene: TRBJ2-2; CDR3 length: 14; CDR3 DNA: TGTGCCAGCAGCGTAGGGCAGAACACCGGGGAGCTGTTTTTT; CDR3 protein: CASSVGQNTGELFF
V gene: TRBV11-2; D gene: -; clone size: -; J gene: TRBJ2-3; CDR3 length: 13; CDR3 DNA: TGTGCCAGCAGCTTAATAGGCAGGGATACGCAGTATTTT; CDR3 protein: CASSLIGRDTQYF
V gene: TRBV14; D gene: TRBD1; clone size: -; J gene: TRBJ2-7; CDR3 length: 19; CDR3 DNA: TGTGCCAGCAGCCACCGACAGGGTTCGAGTACCCCGGCTTTATACGAGCAGTACTTC; CDR3 protein: CASSHRQGSSTPALYEQYF
V gene: TRBV5-4; D gene: -; clone size: -; J gene: TRBJ1-1; CDR3 length: 14; CDR3 DNA: TGTGCCAGCAGCGCAGGACAGCGAGACACTGAAGCTTTCTTT; CDR3 protein: CASSAGQRDTEAFF
V gene: TRBV7-3; D gene: TRBD1; clone size: -; J gene: TRBJ2-3; CDR3 length: 15; CDR3 DNA: TGTGCCAGCAGCTTAGGGACAGGCCCCACAGATACGCAGTATTTT; CDR3 protein: CASSLGTGPTDTQYF
V gene: TRBV28; D gene: -; clone size: -; J gene: TRBJ1-5; CDR3 length: 14; CDR3 DNA: TGTGCCAGCAGCCCCGACAGGAGCAATCAGCCCCAGCATTTT; CDR3 protein: CASSPDRSNQPQHF
V gene: TRBV5-4; D gene: -; clone size: -; J gene: TRBJ2-3; CDR3 length: 18; CDR3 DNA: TGTGCCAGCAGACGATTCGGGGGGCCTAGACGAAGCACAGATACGCAGTATTTT; CDR3 protein: CASRRFGGPRRSTDTQYF
V gene: TRBV19; D gene: -; clone size: -; J gene: TRBJ2-7; CDR3 length: 13; CDR3 DNA: TGTGCCAGTGCAACTAGCCCGAACTACGAGCAGTACTTC; CDR3 protein: CASATSPNYEQYF
V gene: TRBV11-2; D gene: -; clone size: -; J gene: TRBJ1-1; CDR3 length: 13; CDR3 DNA: TGTGCCAGCAGCTTAAAAGAGGGAGTGGGAGCTTTCTTT; CDR3 protein: CASSLKEGVGAFF
V gene: TRBV19; D gene: TRBD1; clone size: -; J gene: TRBJ2-1; CDR3 length: 19; CDR3 DNA: TGTGCCAGTAGTACCACCCGATCGACCCGTTACAGGGGTTACAATGAGCAGTTCTTC; CDR3 protein: CASSTTRSTRYRGYNEQFF
V gene: TRBV5-6; D gene: -; clone size: -; J gene: TRBJ2-7; CDR3 length: 12; CDR3 DNA: TGTGCCAGCAGCTCCCCCGAGTACGAGCAGTACTTC; CDR3 protein: CASSSPEYEQYF
V gene: TRBV7-8; D gene: -; clone size: -; J gene: TRBJ2-1; CDR3 length: 15; CDR3 DNA: TGTGCCAGCAGCTTACGGACAGACGGCAACAATGAGCAGTTCTTC; CDR3 protein: CASSLRTDGNNEQFF
V gene: TRBV4-1; D gene: -; clone size: -; J gene: TRBJ2-1; CDR3 length: 13; CDR3 DNA: TGCGCCAGCAGCCAAGATGAGCGGGATGAGCAGTTCTTC; CDR3 protein: CASSQDERDEQFF
V gene: TRBV5-6; D gene: TRBD2; clone size: -; J gene: TRBJ2-2; CDR3 length: 18; CDR3 DNA: TGTGCCAGCAGCTCGGTAGCGGGGGGGAGCGATTTCACCGGGGAGCTGTTTTTT; CDR3 protein: CASSSVAGGSDFTGELFF
V gene: TRBV13; D gene: -; clone size: -; J gene: TRBJ1-3; CDR3 length: 17; CDR3 DNA: TGTGCCAGCAGCTCCCCTAAGGAGGGGACCTCTGGAAACACCATATATTTT; CDR3 protein: CASSSPKEGTSGNTIYF
V gene: TRBV5-1; D gene: TRBD1; clone size: -; J gene: TRBJ2-7; CDR3 length: 14; CDR3 DNA: TGCGCCAGCAGCGGGATTTTAGGGGGCGGCGAGCAGTACTTC; CDR3 protein: CASSGILGGGEQYF
V gene: TRBV6-5; D gene: -; clone size: -; J gene: TRBJ1-5; CDR3 length: 15; CDR3 DNA: TGTGCCAGCACCCTCACGCGCTATAGCAATCAGCCCCAGCATTTT; CDR3 protein: CASTLTRYSNQPQHF
V gene: TRBV4-2; D gene: -; clone size: -; J gene: TRBJ2-2; CDR3 length: 16; CDR3 DNA: TGTGCCAGCAGCCAAGAGGGGCTTGCGAACACCGGGGAGCTGTTTTTT; CDR3 protein: CASSQEGLANTGELFF
V gene: TRBV10-2; D gene: TRBD1; clone size: -; J gene: TRBJ2-5; CDR3 length: 15; CDR3 DNA: TGCGCCAGCAGCCTCGGGACAGGGAGAGAAGAGACCCAGTACTTC; CDR3 protein: CASSLGTGREETQYF
V gene: TRBV10-1; D gene: -; clone size: once; J gene: TRBJ2-7; CDR3 length: 15; CDR3 DNA: TGCGCCAGCCCAGAGGAAGGCTCCTTCTCCTACGAGCAGTACTTC; CDR3 protein: CASPEEGSFSYEQYF
V gene: TRBV6-1; D gene: -; clone size: -; J gene: TRBJ2-1; CDR3 length: 14; CDR3 DNA: TGTGCCAGCAGTCCCGGGGTGTCTTACAATGAGCAGTTCTTC; CDR3 protein: CASSPGVSYNEQFF
V gene: TRBV4-1; D gene: -; clone size: -; J gene: TRBJ1-1; CDR3 length: 16; CDR3 DNA: TGCGCCAGCAGCCACCCCAGGGAAGGCAGCAGCACTGAAGCTTTCTTT; CDR3 protein: CASSHPREGSSTEAFF
V gene: TRBV11-2; D gene: -; clone size: -; J gene: TRBJ1-2; CDR3 length: 18; CDR3 DNA: TGTGCCAGCAGCTTAGCCCCAATCGGGCAGGGGAAGGACTATGGCTACACCTTC; CDR3 protein: CASSLAPIGQGKDYGYTF
V gene: TRBV7-9; D gene: -; clone size: -; J gene: TRBJ1-1; CDR3 length: 13; CDR3 DNA: TGTGCCAGCAGCTTACTGGAGGACCAAGGAGCTTTCTTT; CDR3 protein: CASSLLEDQGAFF
V gene: TRBV12-5; D gene: -; clone size: -; J gene: TRBJ2-3; CDR3 length: 16; CDR3 DNA: TGTGCTAGTGGTTTCGGCCCCGACTCAGGAGGAGATACGCAGTATTTT; CDR3 protein: CASGFGPDSGGDTQYF
V gene: TRBV4-1; D gene: -; clone size: -; J gene: TRBJ1-1; CDR3 length: 16; CDR3 DNA: TGCGCCAGCAGCCGGGGGGTCCAGGTTGGAAACACTGAAGCTTTCTTT; CDR3 protein: CASSRGVQVGNTEAFF
V gene: TRBV10-2; D gene: TRBD1; clone size: -; J gene: TRBJ2-7; CDR3 length: 12; CDR3 DNA: TGCGCCACACGGGACAGGGGTTACGAGCAGTACTTC; CDR3 protein: CATRDRGYEQYF
V gene: TRBV27; D gene: -; clone size: -; J gene: TRBJ1-4; CDR3 length: 14; CDR3 DNA: TGTGCCAGCAGTTCGACAGGAAATAGTGAAAAACTGTTTTTT; CDR3 protein: CASSSTGNSEKLFF
V gene: TRBV11-2; D gene: -; clone size: -; J gene: TRBJ2-3; CDR3 length: 13; CDR3 DNA: TGTGCCAGCAGCTTAGAGCGGAGGAATACGCAGTATTTT; CDR3 protein: CASSLERRNTQYF
V gene: TRBV10-3; D gene: -; clone size: -; J gene: TRBJ2-2; CDR3 length: 13; CDR3 DNA: TGTGCCACCCAGGGTTCTCTCACCGGGGAGCTGTTTTTT; CDR3 protein: CATQGSLTGELFF
V gene: TRBV5-1; D gene: -; clone size: -; J gene: TRBJ1-1; CDR3 length: 14; CDR3 DNA: TGTGCCAGCAGCTTGGCTGGCCCAAACACTGAAGCTTTCTTT; CDR3 protein: CASSLAGPNTEAFF
V gene: TRBV27; D gene: -; clone size: -; J gene: TRBJ1-2; CDR3 length: 14; CDR3 DNA: TGTGCCAGCAGGGACTCGCTGTGGGTAGGAGGCTACACCTTC; CDR3 protein: CASRDSLWVGGYTF
V gene: TRBV6-1; D gene: TRBD1; clone size: -; J gene: TRBJ2-5; CDR3 length: 14; CDR3 DNA: TGTGCCAGCAGTGAGCTCGACAGGGTACCGACCCAGTACTTC; CDR3 protein: CASSELDRVPTQYF
V gene: TRBV11-1; D gene: TRBD1; clone size: -; J gene: TRBJ1-2; CDR3 length: 13; CDR3 DNA: TGTGCCAGCAGTCACAGGGGCTTCTATGGCTACACCTTC; CDR3 protein: CASSHRGFYGYTF
V gene: TRBV5-5; D gene: -; clone size: -; J gene: TRBJ1-5; CDR3 length: 17; CDR3 DNA: TGTGCCAGCAGCCCGGGGCCCCGGACTAGTAGCAATCAGCCCCAGCATTTT; CDR3 protein: CASSPGPRTSSNQPQHF
V gene: TRBV28; D gene: TRBD1; clone size: -; J gene: TRBJ2-2; CDR3 length: 12; CDR3 DNA: TGTGTGGCAGGGGGTGACACCGGGGAGCTGTTTTTT; CDR3 protein: CVAGGDTGELFF
V gene: TRBV7-2; D gene: -; clone size: -; J gene: TRBJ2-1; CDR3 length: 17; CDR3 DNA: TGTGCCAGCAGCTTGGACCCAGTGAGGGCGGGGAAAAATGAGCAGTTCTTC; CDR3 protein: CASSLDPVRAGKNEQFF